These T cell receptor beta chains were read from a single sample in a study of blood T cell repertoires in COVID-19. Data came from immunoSEQ multiplex PCR; TCRdb stores just in-frame clones and leaves some out. The table lists roughly 150,000 clones, approximately 91% of them singletons. Source material: peripheral blood. The source is a young man with COVID-19, enrolled during active disease. The CDR3 runs from the conserved cysteine through the conserved F or W. The order of the fields is V gene, clone size, J gene, CDR3 protein. Size values are once, few and many counts, or a class for expanded clones, and some rows have none.

V: TRBV19; size: -; J: TRBJ2-1; CDR3: CASRGGAGPYNEQFF
V: TRBV11-2; size: -; J: TRBJ2-7; CDR3: CASSLGLAAYEQYF
V: TRBV29-1; size: -; J: TRBJ1-1; CDR3: CSVGGQMNTEAFF
V: TRBV5-4; size: -; J: TRBJ2-7; CDR3: CASSPKFRGSSYEQYF
V: TRBV4-3; size: -; J: TRBJ1-6; CDR3: CASSHYRPGTGNSPLHF
V: TRBV10-3; size: -; J: TRBJ1-2; CDR3: CAISESRGAGHYGYTF
V: TRBV6-5; size: -; J: TRBJ2-1; CDR3: CASSSDRVSYNEQFF
V: TRBV28; size: -; J: TRBJ2-1; CDR3: CASSSVGKRYNEQFF
V: TRBV4-1; size: once; J: TRBJ1-2; CDR3: CASSRPQGQGARGYTF
V: TRBV30; size: -; J: TRBJ1-1; CDR3: CASRQGTGAEAFF
V: TRBV6-1; size: -; J: TRBJ2-1; CDR3: CASSTDRYNEQFF
V: TRBV6-5; size: -; J: TRBJ2-7; CDR3: CASSLGQFGEQYF
V: TRBV11-2; size: -; J: TRBJ1-3; CDR3: CASSSTGGNVLRNTIYF
V: TRBV10-3; size: -; J: TRBJ2-7; CDR3: CAIRDSRGSYEQYF
V: TRBV10-1; size: -; J: TRBJ2-5; CDR3: CASSESGQEETQYF
V: TRBV5-4; size: -; J: TRBJ1-1; CDR3: CASSRTGALMNTEAFF
V: TRBV28; size: -; J: TRBJ2-3; CDR3: CASSNVGASVGDTQYF
V: TRBV7-9; size: -; J: TRBJ2-1; CDR3: CASSLTSGIYNEQFF
V: TRBV27; size: -; J: TRBJ1-5; CDR3: CASSGTGGGQPQHF
V: TRBV27; size: few; J: TRBJ2-7; CDR3: CASSFGREFRSYEQYF
V: TRBV9; size: few; J: TRBJ2-3; CDR3: CASSVPGQGADTQYF
V: TRBV19; size: -; J: TRBJ2-1; CDR3: CASSYREIVRNEQFF
V: TRBV13; size: -; J: TRBJ1-2; CDR3: CASSARDRGDYGYTF
V: TRBV7-9; size: few; J: TRBJ2-3; CDR3: CASGGLPVLAGGLPDTQYF
V: TRBV19; size: -; J: TRBJ1-1; CDR3: CASTKDSYTEAFF
V: TRBV4-3; size: -; J: TRBJ2-7; CDR3: CASSQGEGGAYEQYF
V: TRBV9; size: -; J: TRBJ1-1; CDR3: CASSVGTGTNTEAFF
V: TRBV9; size: -; J: TRBJ2-2; CDR3: CASSVTGANTGELFF
V: TRBV19; size: -; J: TRBJ1-1; CDR3: CASRRTANTEAFF
V: TRBV7-2; size: -; J: TRBJ1-2; CDR3: CASSLYPRQGGNYGYTF
V: TRBV9; size: -; J: TRBJ1-1; CDR3: CASSARQVTEAFF
V: TRBV19; size: -; J: TRBJ1-6; CDR3: CASSAAGVRYNSPLHF
V: TRBV4-3; size: -; J: TRBJ2-1; CDR3: CASSQDWTSGPYNEQFF
V: TRBV19; size: -; J: TRBJ2-5; CDR3: CASSTRSPRTGPQETQYF
V: TRBV11-2; size: -; J: TRBJ2-1; CDR3: CASSLVAGGPYNEQFF
V: TRBV1; size: -; J: TRBJ1-5; CDR3: CTSSRDRGDQPQHF
V: TRBV4-2; size: -; J: TRBJ2-7; CDR3: CASSQGFPGLAVTYEQYF
V: TRBV10-3; size: -; J: TRBJ2-7; CDR3: CAIRPRTEGEQYF
V: TRBV28; size: -; J: TRBJ1-6; CDR3: CASSFQSPLHF
V: TRBV6-2/TRBV6-3; size: -; J: TRBJ1-1; CDR3: CASSYSNLGQKAFF
V: TRBV6-6; size: -; J: TRBJ1-2; CDR3: CASSSTGADGYTF